A single sample is the source of the 2 T cell receptor beta chains below, sequenced in a study of T cells expressing NK-cell markers. Using the 5' RACE reads, TCRdb records one entry per CDR3 protein without DNA. The ten top clones account for around 5.3%, within a sample of 350,000 to 450,000 distinct CDR3 sequences. The sample taken for sequencing was blood T cells: a sorted CD56 or NKG2C T cell subset, CD4+ or CD8+ T cells, or bulk PBMC T cells (not recorded which). These receptors all stem from a man between 18 and 69 years old in good health.

This chain uses TRBV20-1 with TRBJ2-7; TCRdb's D call, TRBD1, is unchecked because there is no DNA. The CDR3 has 15 amino acids. Germline loops: CDR1 DFQATT, CDR2 SNEGSKA (reference sequence). The chain's CDR3 is CSARGGQGNSYEQYF.

This sequence joins TRBV20-1 and TRBJ2-7; TCRdb's assignment of TRBD2 cannot be checked, as there is no DNA. The CDR3 sequence is 14 residues long. Germline-derived CDR1 and CDR2 are DFQATT and SNEGSKA (reference sequence). The CDR3 reads CSAPAQGVGYEQYF.